This TCR beta chain was captured by sequencing in a study of blood T cell repertoires in COVID-19. Germline V gives CDR1 SGHTA, CDR2 FQGNSA. The CDR3 contains 16 residues. The junction had 14 bases not matched to a gene; V was cut back by 5 bases and J by 6 bases. Measured with immunoSEQ multiplex PCR; TCRdb has only the in-frame clones, and not every one. This table holds 150,000 to 250,000 clones, approximately 80% found once. This chain uses TRBV7-2 with TRBJ2-7; 9 bases match TRBD1. The sample was peripheral blood. The TCR comes from a human donor with acute or convalescent COVID-19. The donor label of this sample is uncertain. This CDR3 reads CASSRQAGQGGSEQYF. CDR3 DNA sequence: TGTGCCAGCAGCCGTCAGGCGGGACAGGGAGGTTCCGAGCAGTACTTC.